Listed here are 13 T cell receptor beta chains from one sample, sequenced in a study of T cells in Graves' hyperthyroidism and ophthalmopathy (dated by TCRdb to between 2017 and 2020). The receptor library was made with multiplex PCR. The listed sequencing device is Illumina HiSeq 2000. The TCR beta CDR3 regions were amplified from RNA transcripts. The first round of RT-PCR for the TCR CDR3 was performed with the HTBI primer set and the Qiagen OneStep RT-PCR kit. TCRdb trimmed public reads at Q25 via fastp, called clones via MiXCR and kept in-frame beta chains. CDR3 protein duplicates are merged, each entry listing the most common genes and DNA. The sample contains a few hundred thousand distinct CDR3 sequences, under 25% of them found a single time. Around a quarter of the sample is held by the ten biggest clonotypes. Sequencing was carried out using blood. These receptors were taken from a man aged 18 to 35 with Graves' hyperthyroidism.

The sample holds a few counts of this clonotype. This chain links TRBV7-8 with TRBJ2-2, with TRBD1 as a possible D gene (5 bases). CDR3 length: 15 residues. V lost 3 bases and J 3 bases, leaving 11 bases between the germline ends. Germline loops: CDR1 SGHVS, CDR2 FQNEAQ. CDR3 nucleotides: TGTGCCAGCAGCTTGGTCCAGGGTCACACCGGGGAGCTGTTTTTT. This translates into CASSLVQGHTGELFF.

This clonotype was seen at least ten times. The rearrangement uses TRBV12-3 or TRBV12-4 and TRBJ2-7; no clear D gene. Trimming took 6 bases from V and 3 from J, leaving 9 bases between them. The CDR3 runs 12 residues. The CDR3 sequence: CASSYISYEQYF. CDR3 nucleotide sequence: TGTGCCAGCAGCTACATAAGCTACGAGCAGTACTTC.

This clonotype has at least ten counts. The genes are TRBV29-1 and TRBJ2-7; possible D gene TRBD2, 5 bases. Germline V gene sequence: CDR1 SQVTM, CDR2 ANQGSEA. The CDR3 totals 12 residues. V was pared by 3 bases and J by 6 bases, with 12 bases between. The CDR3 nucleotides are TGCAGCGTTGAGAAGGGTGCGGGCGAGCAGTACTTC. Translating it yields CSVEKGAGEQYF.

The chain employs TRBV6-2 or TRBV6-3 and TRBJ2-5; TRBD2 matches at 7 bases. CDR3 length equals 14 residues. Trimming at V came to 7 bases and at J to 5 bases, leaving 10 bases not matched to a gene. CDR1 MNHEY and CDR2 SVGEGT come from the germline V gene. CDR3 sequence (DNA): TGTGCCAGCAAGCGGGACGCCCATAAGGAGACCCAGTACTTC. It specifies CASKRDAHKETQYF.

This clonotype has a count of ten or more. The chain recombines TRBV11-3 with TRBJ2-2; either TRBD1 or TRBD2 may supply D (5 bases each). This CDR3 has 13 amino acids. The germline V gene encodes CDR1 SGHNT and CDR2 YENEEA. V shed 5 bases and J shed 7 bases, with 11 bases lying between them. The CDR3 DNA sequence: TGTGCCAGCAGCCCCCTGGGGGACGGGGAGCTGTTTTTT. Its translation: CASSPLGDGELFF.

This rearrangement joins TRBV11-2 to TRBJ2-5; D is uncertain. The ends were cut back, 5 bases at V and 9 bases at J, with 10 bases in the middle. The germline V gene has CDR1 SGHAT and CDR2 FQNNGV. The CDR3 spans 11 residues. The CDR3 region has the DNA TGTGCCAGCAGCGGCCCAAGGGCCCAGTACTTC. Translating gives CASSGPRAQYF.

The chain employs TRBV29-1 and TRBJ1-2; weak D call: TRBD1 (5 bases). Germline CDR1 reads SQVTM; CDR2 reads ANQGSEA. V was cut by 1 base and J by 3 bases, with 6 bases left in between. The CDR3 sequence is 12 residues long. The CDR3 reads CSVEGGDYGYTF. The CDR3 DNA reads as TGCAGCGTTGAAGGGGGCGACTATGGCTACACCTTC.

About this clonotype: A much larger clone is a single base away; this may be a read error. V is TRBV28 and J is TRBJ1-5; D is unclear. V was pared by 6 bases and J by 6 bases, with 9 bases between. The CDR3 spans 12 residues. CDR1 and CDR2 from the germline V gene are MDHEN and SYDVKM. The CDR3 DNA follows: TGTGCCAGCAGCCGTCGCGTTCAGCCCCAGCATTTT. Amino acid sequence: CASSRRVQPQHF.

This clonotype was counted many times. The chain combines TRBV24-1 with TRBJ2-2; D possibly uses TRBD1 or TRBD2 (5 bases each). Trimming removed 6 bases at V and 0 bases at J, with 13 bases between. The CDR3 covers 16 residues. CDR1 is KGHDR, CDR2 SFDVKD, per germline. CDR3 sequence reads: CATSSTGRTNTGELFF. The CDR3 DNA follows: TGTGCCACCAGTTCAACGGGACGGACGAACACCGGGGAGCTGTTTTTT.

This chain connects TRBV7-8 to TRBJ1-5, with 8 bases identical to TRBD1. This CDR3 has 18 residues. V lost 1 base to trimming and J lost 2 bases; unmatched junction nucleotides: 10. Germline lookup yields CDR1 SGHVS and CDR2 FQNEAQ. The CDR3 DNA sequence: TGTGCCAGCAGCTTAGTAGGGGGAAGACAGGGGCGCAATCAGCCCCAGCATTTT. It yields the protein CASSLVGGRQGRNQPQHF.

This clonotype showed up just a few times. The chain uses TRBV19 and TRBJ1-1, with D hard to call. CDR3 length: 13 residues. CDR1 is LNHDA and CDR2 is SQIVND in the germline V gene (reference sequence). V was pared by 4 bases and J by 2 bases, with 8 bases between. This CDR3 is CASSTSYNTEAFF. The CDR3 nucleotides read TGTGCCAGTAGTACCTCATATAACACTGAAGCTTTCTTT. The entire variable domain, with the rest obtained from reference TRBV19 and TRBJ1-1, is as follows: DGGITQSPKYLFRKEGQNVTLSCEQNLNHDAMYWYRQDPGQGLRLIYYSQIVNDFQKGDIAEGYSVSREKKESFPLTVTSAQKNPTAFYLCASSTSYNTEAFFGQGTRLTVV.

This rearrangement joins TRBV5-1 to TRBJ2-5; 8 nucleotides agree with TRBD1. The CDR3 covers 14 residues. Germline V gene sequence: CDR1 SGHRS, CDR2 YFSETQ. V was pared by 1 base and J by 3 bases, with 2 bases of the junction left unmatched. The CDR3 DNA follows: TGCGCCAGCAGCTTGAAGACAGGGGAAGAGACCCAGTACTTC. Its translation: CASSLKTGEETQYF.

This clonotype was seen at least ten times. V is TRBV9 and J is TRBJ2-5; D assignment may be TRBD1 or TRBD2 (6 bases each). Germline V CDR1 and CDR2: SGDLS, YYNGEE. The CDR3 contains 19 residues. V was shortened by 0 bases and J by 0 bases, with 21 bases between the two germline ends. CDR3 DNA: TGTGCCAGCAGCGTAGGGGGGGCTAGCGTTCTTCCCCACCAAGAGACCCAGTACTTC. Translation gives CASSVGGASVLPHQETQYF.